This TCR beta chain was identified in a study of monozygotic twins with inflammatory bowel disease. Findings and limits, study-wide: IBD patients showed reduced TCRbeta diversity (inverse Simpson) versus healthy co-twins. Among T cells, the various subtypes were not distinguishable.

For each CDR3 protein, TCRdb gives one entry from its re-call of the 5' RACE reads, without DNA. In total, the table holds about 210,000 distinct CDR3 sequences. The CDR3 sequence is 12 residues long. Germline V gives CDR1 DFQATT, CDR2 SNEGSKA (reference sequence). Comments on this clonotype: Its antigen is still unknown.

The receptor was derived from a human donor with ulcerative colitis or Crohn's disease, or a healthy co-twin of an affected twin (not recorded which). V and J are TRBV20-1 and TRBJ1-1. The sequenced material came from blood. The CDR3: CSARNTNTEAFF.